This T cell receptor beta chain is from a study of blood T cell repertoires in COVID-19 (dated by TCRdb to 2018 to 2020). In terms of the full investigation: Samples covering the acute and convalescent phases of COVID-19 were provided by collaborators in the United States, Italy and Spain. The prospective study material was composed of cDNA or gDNA derived from T cells, B-cell-depleted T cells, or PBMCs. Deeply sampled blood TCRbeta repertoires from subjects exposed to, actively infected with, or recovered from COVID-19 were included in the dataset. The repertoires were made available in a free public database intended to serve as a resource for research on the immune response to SARS-CoV-2. The samples were drawn from the first 160 participants of the ongoing ImmuneRACE study and from 1,254 subjects provided by 6 global collaborators. Sample metadata almost always included a de-identified subject ID, COVID-19 status, age in years and sex. Where HLA class I and class II types were available, the types were taken from metadata supplied by the sample provider, not from assay-based typing. Overall study outcomes, separate from this receptor: How much clinical and demographic metadata was included differed by source and by participant, and the metadata was provided uncurated.

One collaborating source in Seattle enrolled patients during active infection and followed them longitudinally through the course of disease. The collaborating institutions used their own protocols to collect whole blood in K2EDTA tubes. For TCRbeta analysis, collaborator samples were shipped as frozen whole blood, as isolated PBMCs, or as DNA extracted from either sample type. The immunoSEQ Assay, a bias-controlled multiplex PCR, was used to amplify TCRbeta CDR3 regions from genomic DNA. As for the original processing: The number of nucleated cells in each sample was estimated from the amplification of reference gene primers within the assay. Sequence reads were collapsed and filtered to measure the absolute abundance of every unique TCRbeta CDR3 rearrangement. For each sample, productive Simpson clonality was calculated as the square root of Simpson's diversity index across productive rearrangements. TCRdb re-hosts the immuneACCESS table, in-frame sequences only. Its copies lack some clones; in the studies checked, an unresolved V gene accounts for under half of them, and the cause for the rest is not known. V, J and clone size reflect that table, while D and trimming were determined from the DNA. The sample table records about 370,000 clones; roughly 90% of these occur just once. The ten largest clones take up under 4% of the sample.

Of note for this clone: No antigen is known for it. Base qualities are not at hand, and no much larger clone is one base apart.

The CDR3, cysteine through phenylalanine, is 12 amino acids long. The read is trimmed to its CDR3 DNA, 36 bases read in frame from base 1. The junction shows trimming of 4 bases on V and 1 base on J, plus 4 bases between the germline ends. The rearrangement joined TRBV12-3 or TRBV12-4 to TRBJ1-1; the D gene is unclear. Material: peripheral blood. The receptor was derived from a woman in her twenties or thirties with COVID-19, enrolled during active disease. The sequenced DNA: TGTGCCAGCAGTTACGGGAACACTGAAGCTTTCTTT. Its protein is CASSYGNTEAFF.